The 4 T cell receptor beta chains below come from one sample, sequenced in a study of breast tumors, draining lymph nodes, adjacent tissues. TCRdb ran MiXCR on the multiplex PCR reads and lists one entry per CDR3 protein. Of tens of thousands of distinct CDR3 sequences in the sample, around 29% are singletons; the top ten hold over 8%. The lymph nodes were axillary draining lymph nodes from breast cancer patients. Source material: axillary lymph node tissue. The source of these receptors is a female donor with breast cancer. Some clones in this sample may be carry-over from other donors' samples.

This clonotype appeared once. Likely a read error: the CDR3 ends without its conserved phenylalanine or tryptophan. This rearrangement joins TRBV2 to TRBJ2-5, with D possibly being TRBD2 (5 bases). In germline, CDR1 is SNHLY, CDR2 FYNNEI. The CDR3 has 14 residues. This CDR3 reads CASSGSSGQGTQYL. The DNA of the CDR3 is TGTGCCAGCAGTGGATCCAGCGGCCAAGGGACCCAGTACCTC.

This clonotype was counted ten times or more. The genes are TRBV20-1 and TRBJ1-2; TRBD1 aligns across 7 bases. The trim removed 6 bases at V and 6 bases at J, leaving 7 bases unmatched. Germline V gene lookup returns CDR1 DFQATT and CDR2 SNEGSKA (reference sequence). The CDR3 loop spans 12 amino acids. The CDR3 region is CSARTGGDGYTF. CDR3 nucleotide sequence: TGCAGTGCAAGGACAGGCGGGGATGGCTACACCTTC.

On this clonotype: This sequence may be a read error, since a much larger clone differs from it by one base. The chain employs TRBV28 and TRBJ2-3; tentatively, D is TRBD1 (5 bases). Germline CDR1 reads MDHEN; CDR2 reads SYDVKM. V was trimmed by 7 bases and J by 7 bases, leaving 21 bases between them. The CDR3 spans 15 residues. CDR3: CASTPYGQGTNTQYF. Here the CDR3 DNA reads TGTGCCAGCACTCCCTACGGGCAGGGTACAAATACGCAGTATTTT.

For the CDR3, the DNA is TGTGCCAGCAGTACAGGGCTAGCGGGCTGGGAAGAGACCCAGTACTTC. Amino acids: CASSTGLAGWEETQYF. The chain is built from TRBV27 and TRBJ2-5; 8 bases agree with TRBD2. The CDR3 runs 16 residues. The germline gives CDR1 MNHEY, CDR2 SMNVEV (reference sequence). The trim removed 5 bases at V and 3 bases at J, leaving 11 bases unmatched.